Presented here are 26 T cell receptor beta chains from one specimen sequenced in a study of T-cell memory formation after mild COVID-19. A single record per CDR3 protein comes from TCRdb applying MiXCR to the 5' RACE reads. The data contain about 400,000 distinct CDR3 sequences, around a quarter of them singletons. The sequencing input was PBMCs or a T cell subset sorted from them (not recorded which). These receptors were obtained from an adult woman who had mild COVID-19 (a few samples of this study predate the infection). Cell type and time point are not known.

In this sample, this clonotype turned up many times. This chain joins TRBV24-1 and TRBJ2-1, with D possibly being TRBD1 or TRBD2 (5 bases each). This CDR3 contains 14 residues. Trimming removed 7 bases from V and 0 bases from J, with 9 bases in between. Germline assignment: CDR1 KGHDR and CDR2 SFDVKD. The CDR3 bases are TGTGCCACCAGCCGTGGGGGCTCCTACAATGAGCAGTTCTTC. It yields the protein CATSRGGSYNEQFF.

This clonotype was observed a few times. For the CDR3, the DNA is TGTGCCAGCAGCCAATATCCCGGAGATACGCAGTATTTT. Translated, it gives CASSQYPGDTQYF. The chain couples TRBV3-1 to TRBJ2-3, with D unresolved. Between the trimmed V and J ends, which lost 2 bases and 5 bases, there was a span of 8 bases. Germline-derived CDR1 and CDR2 are LGHDT and YNNKEL (reference sequence). The CDR3 consists of 13 residues.

The rearrangement joins TRBV7-3 to TRBJ2-2; D gene unclear. V lost 4 bases and J lost 7, with 7 bases in between. Germline CDR1 SGHTA, CDR2 FQGTGA. The CDR3 runs 12 residues. CDR3 protein: CASSSHHGELFF. The CDR3 DNA sequence: TGTGCCAGCAGCTCCCACCACGGGGAGCTGTTTTTT.

This clonotype turned up a few times. This chain links TRBV7-8 with TRBJ2-1; 9 bases line up with TRBD2. The germline V gene has CDR1 SGHVS and CDR2 FQNEAQ. The junction had 11 bases not matched to a gene; V was cut back by 0 bases and J by 8 bases. This CDR3 is built from 17 residues. CDR3 sequence (DNA): TGTGCCAGCAGCTTAGCGCGGGGGGGCTCTATAGACTATGAGCAGTTCTTC. Protein: CASSLARGGSIDYEQFF.

V and J are TRBV10-3 and TRBJ2-5; D is possibly TRBD1 (6 bases). The CDR3 consists of 17 residues. Germline assignment: CDR1 ENHRY and CDR2 SYGVKD. Between the trimmed V and J ends, which lost 0 bases and 4 bases, there was a span of 18 bases. The CDR3 DNA is TGTGCCATCAGTGAGTCCCCCTCTACAGGGAAGGGAGAGACCCAGTACTTC. The encoded protein is CAISESPSTGKGETQYF.

This clonotype occurred a few times. The gene calls are TRBV7-2 and TRBJ2-7, with TRBD1 identical over 11 bases. The CDR3 covers 15 residues. V lost 3 bases, J lost 5 bases, and 6 bases stayed unmatched. CDR1 and CDR2 from the germline V gene are SGHTA and FQGNSA. The CDR3 region has the DNA TGTGCCAGCAGCTTGGTTGGGACAGGGGGGAACGAGCAGTACTTC. Translation gives CASSLVGTGGNEQYF.

The DNA for the CDR3 is TGTGCCACCAGTGATCCTCAGCGTCCTCAAGAGACCCAGTACTTC. Translated, it gives CATSDPQRPQETQYF. The V and J genes are TRBV24-1 and TRBJ2-5, with D hard to call. Germline V CDR1 and CDR2: KGHDR, SFDVKD. This CDR3 is 15 amino acids long. Trimming left V 3 bases short and J 2 bases short, with 12 bases between.

The chain has TRBV9 and TRBJ2-4; TRBD2 aligns across 7 bases. The CDR3 has 14 amino acids. The germline V gene encodes CDR1 SGDLS and CDR2 YYNGEE. Trimming at V came to 0 bases and at J to 6 bases, leaving 3 bases not matched to a gene. CDR3 residues: CASSVEGRGNIQYF. The CDR3 bases are TGTGCCAGCAGCGTAGAGGGGAGGGGAAACATTCAGTACTTC.

The rearrangement joins TRBV7-9 to TRBJ1-1; D gene ambiguous. V was clipped by 7 bases and J by 0 bases, with 12 bases between them. The CDR3 has 14 amino acids. Germline V gives CDR1 SEHNR, CDR2 FQNEAQ (reference sequence). For the CDR3, the DNA is TGTGCCAGCACCTCGGGAGACCTGAACACTGAAGCTTTCTTT. This codes for CASTSGDLNTEAFF.

Only a few counts were recorded for this clonotype. This CDR3 reads CASSLTSGFSYNEQFF. DNA for the CDR3: TGTGCCAGCAGTCTGACTAGCGGGTTCTCCTACAATGAGCAGTTCTTC. This chain connects TRBV6-5 to TRBJ2-1; TRBD2 matches at 10 bases. This CDR3 has 16 amino acids. V lost 5 bases, J lost 0 bases, and 4 bases stayed unmatched. Germline CDR1 and CDR2: MNHEY and SVGAGI.

This sequence joins TRBV2 and TRBJ1-4; D remains ambiguous. This CDR3 region has 14 residues. The germline V gene has CDR1 SNHLY and CDR2 FYNNEI. V lost 1 base, J lost 8 bases, and 11 bases lay in between. The CDR3 reads CASSEGSGMEKLFF. DNA of the CDR3: TGTGCCAGCAGTGAAGGTTCTGGCATGGAAAAACTGTTTTTT.

This rearrangement joins TRBV5-1 to TRBJ2-1, with a weak D call TRBD1 (6 bases). The germline CDR1 and CDR2 sequences are SGHRS and YFSETQ. The CDR3 spans 15 residues. Trimming shortened V by 1 base and J by 0 bases, and 8 bases separated the two germline ends. The CDR3 DNA sequence: TGCGCCAGCAGCTTGTCCAGGGGCTCCTACAATGAGCAGTTCTTC. It codes for CASSLSRGSYNEQFF.

This clonotype has a handful of counts. V usage is TRBV5-1 and J usage is TRBJ1-2; 7 bases line up with TRBD1. This CDR3 spans 15 amino acids. V lost 5 bases, J lost 5 bases, and 12 bases stayed unmatched. The germline V gene encodes CDR1 SGHRS and CDR2 YFSETQ. The CDR3, as DNA: TGCGCCAGCAGGCCTCTTGGGGACAGCGATTATGGCTACACCTTC. This translates into CASRPLGDSDYGYTF.

Only a few counts were recorded for this clonotype. The chain links TRBV11-3 to TRBJ2-3; D might be TRBD2 (5 bases). Germline V CDR1 and CDR2: SGHNT, YENEEA. CDR3 length: 13 amino acids. The germline V and J ends were trimmed by 9 bases and 1 base, with 11 bases remaining between them. In DNA, the CDR3 is TGTGCCAGTGAGCCCGGGGGCACAGATACGCAGTATTTT. Its translation: CASEPGGTDTQYF.

The V gene is TRBV21-1, the J gene TRBJ2-5; the table's D call of TRBD1 was not tested on the DNA. TRBV21-1 is described as a pseudogene. This CDR3 comprises 15 residues. CDR3 bases: TGTGCCAGCCCCCCCTTGGCAGGGGAACAAGAGACCCAGTACTTC. The encoded protein is CASPPLAGEQETQYF.

V gene TRBV28 combines with J gene TRBJ1-6; no clear D gene. CDR3 length: 13 residues. Germline CDR1 MDHEN, CDR2 SYDVKM. V was cut by 3 bases and J by 7 bases, with 7 bases left in between. This CDR3 reads CASSFVLNSPLHF. The CDR3 coding sequence is TGTGCCAGCAGTTTTGTTCTGAATTCACCCCTCCACTTT.

In its sample, this clonotype was seen a few times. The chain is built from TRBV6-2 or TRBV6-3 and TRBJ2-5; the D gene is possibly TRBD2 (5 bases). The germline V gene encodes CDR1 MNHEY and CDR2 SVGEGT. This CDR3 is built from 14 residues. V was pared by 10 bases and J by 0 bases, with 15 bases between. The CDR3 region has the DNA TGTGCCACCAAACTGACGGGGAACCAAGAGACCCAGTACTTC. Translating it yields CATKLTGNQETQYF.

This clonotype was seen a few times. The chain uses TRBV5-1 and TRBJ2-3; D is perhaps TRBD1 (5 bases). The CDR3 loop spans 15 amino acids. Germline CDR1 reads SGHRS; CDR2 reads YFSETQ. Trimming stripped 3 bases from V and 1 base from J, with 12 bases between. The CDR3 is CASSWGATGTDTQYF. Written as DNA, the CDR3 is TGCGCCAGCAGCTGGGGTGCGACAGGCACAGATACGCAGTATTTT.

The chain recombines TRBV25-1 with TRBJ2-3, with 11 bases that match TRBD2. The J segment lost 0 bases and the V segment lost 10 bases, leaving 12 bases of the junction unmatched. This CDR3 has 17 residues. Germline loops: CDR1 MGHDK, CDR2 SYGVNS. The CDR3 here is CATRVAGGPTSTDTQYF. CDR3 coding DNA: TGTGCCACCCGGGTAGCGGGGGGGCCTACTAGCACAGATACGCAGTATTTT.

This chain links TRBV5-1 with TRBJ1-6; 11 nucleotides agree with TRBD1. J gave up 9 bases and V 4 bases, and 3 bases lay outside the gene matches. This CDR3 is 14 amino acids long. Germline V gene lookup returns CDR1 SGHRS and CDR2 YFSETQ. The CDR3 nucleotides read TGCGCCAGCAGCGACGGGACAGGGGGTTCACCCCTCCACTTT. Protein sequence: CASSDGTGGSPLHF. The full variable domain, in which reference TRBV5-1 and TRBJ1-6 provide the parts outside the CDR3, is KAGVTQTPRYLIKTRGQQVTLSCSPISGHRSVSWYQQTPGQGLQFLFEYFSETQRNKGNFPGRFSGRQFSNSRSEMNVSTLELGDSALYLCASSDGTGGSPLHFGNGTRLTVT.

The chain links TRBV18 to TRBJ2-1, with TRBD2 as a possible D gene (6 bases). Per the germline V gene, CDR1 is KGHSH and CDR2 is LQKENI. The length of the CDR3 is 17 residues. Trimming stripped 3 bases from V and 7 bases from J, with 22 bases between. CDR3 sequence reads: CASSPTGTARLGNEQFF. CDR3 in DNA: TGTGCCAGCTCACCGACCGGGACTGCTCGGCTAGGGAATGAGCAGTTCTTC.

DNA of the CDR3: TGCGCCAGCAGCCCAACCTCCGGCAATCAGCCCCAGCATTTT. Translating gives CASSPTSGNQPQHF. This chain joins TRBV5-1 and TRBJ1-5; D remains unclear. V was trimmed by 4 bases and J by 2 bases, leaving 10 bases between them. Germline V gives CDR1 SGHRS, CDR2 YFSETQ. There are 14 residues in the CDR3.

This clonotype has just a few counts. This chain connects TRBV2 to TRBJ2-1, with no clear D. Germline V gene lookup returns CDR1 SNHLY and CDR2 FYNNEI. This CDR3 spans 13 amino acids. V was trimmed by 3 bases and J by 10 bases, leaving 13 bases between them. As DNA, the CDR3 is TGTGCCAGCAGTGACTTTATGGCCCGGGAGCAGTTCTTC. Amino acid sequence: CASSDFMAREQFF.

V and J are TRBV18 and TRBJ2-7; 8 bases are shared with TRBD1. J gave up 5 bases and V 5 bases, and 11 bases lay outside the gene matches. Germline lookup yields CDR1 KGHSH and CDR2 LQKENI. The CDR3 is made up of 15 amino acids. The CDR3 sequence is CASSSLTGAGDEQYF. The CDR3 DNA sequence: TGTGCCAGCTCATCATTGACAGGGGCAGGCGACGAGCAGTACTTC.

This clonotype was counted a few times. V is TRBV4-3 and J is TRBJ2-7, with no clear D. The ends were cut back, 1 base at V and 5 bases at J, with 12 bases in the middle. The CDR3 covers 14 residues. The germline gives CDR1 LGHNA, CDR2 YSLEER. The CDR3 coding sequence is TGCGCCAGCAGCCAAGTTCCAGGCCCAAACGAGCAGTACTTC. This translates into CASSQVPGPNEQYF.

CDR3 loop: CASSQDPSNSYEQYF. In DNA form, the CDR3 reads TGTGCCAGCAGCCAAGATCCATCTAACTCCTACGAGCAGTACTTC. The chain employs TRBV4-2 and TRBJ2-7; D remains ambiguous. The CDR3 covers 15 residues. Germline V gene lookup returns CDR1 LGHNA and CDR2 YNFKEQ. V was pared by 0 bases and J by 0 bases, with 9 bases between.